These 27 T cell receptor beta chains were sequenced from one sample in a study of patients and donors after allogeneic stem cell transplantation. TCRdb used MiXCR to reprocess the RT-PCR reads, holding one entry per CDR3 protein. Altogether hundreds of thousands of distinct CDR3 sequences are present, around 15% being singletons, with the ten largest covering around 7.2%. What was sequenced was blood, either unsorted or a sorted T cell fraction (not recorded which). Receptor source: a human donor who was either an allogeneic HSCT recipient or a stem cell or donor lymphocyte infusion donor (not recorded which). It is not recorded whose cells these are; they may come from a transplant donor.

The chain combines TRBV29-1 with TRBJ2-1, with a tentative D call TRBD2 (6 bases). Germline lookup yields CDR1 SQVTM and CDR2 ANQGSEA. This CDR3 is 12 amino acids long. V was shortened by 7 bases and J by 7 bases, with 14 bases between the two germline ends. The CDR3 region has the DNA TGCAGCGCGCGGAGGGTGGGTAATGAGCAGTTCTTC. Amino acid sequence: CSARRVGNEQFF.

This sequence joins TRBV19 and TRBJ2-7, with 7 positions matching TRBD1. The CDR3 loop spans 14 amino acids. Germline V lookup: CDR1 LNHDA, CDR2 SQIVND (reference sequence). The trim removed 6 bases at V and 2 bases at J, leaving 7 bases unmatched. CDR3 in DNA: TGTGCCAGTAGAACGGCCGGGACAGCCTACGAGCAGTACTTC. It codes for CASRTAGTAYEQYF.

The chain recombines TRBV6-5 with TRBJ1-2, with D possibly being TRBD1 (5 bases). With 2 bases removed from V and 5 bases from J, the gap between germline ends came to 9 bases. The CDR3 runs 13 residues. Germline CDR1 and CDR2: MNHEY and SVGAGI. The CDR3 DNA follows: TGTGCCAGCAGTTACGGGGCTCATTATGGCTACACCTTC. This gives the protein CASSYGAHYGYTF.

The chain couples TRBV20-1 to TRBJ2-3; the D gene is possibly TRBD2 (5 bases). Trimming removed 5 bases at V and 0 bases at J, with 9 bases between. The germline V gene encodes CDR1 DFQATT and CDR2 SNEGSKA (reference sequence). The CDR3 spans 13 residues. The CDR3: CSAVGVSTDTQYF. Written as DNA, the CDR3 is TGCAGTGCTGTCGGGGTTAGCACAGATACGCAGTATTTT.

The chain carries TRBV5-5 and TRBJ2-1; D perhaps matches TRBD2 (6 bases). Trimming took off 6 bases at V and 4 bases at J, with 20 bases between the two ends. The CDR3 sequence is 16 residues long. Germline V CDR1 and CDR2: SGHKS, YYEKEE (reference sequence). CDR3 protein: CASNPGGSLTYNEQFF. As DNA, the CDR3 is TGTGCCAGCAACCCTGGAGGGTCCTTAACTTACAATGAGCAGTTCTTC.

This clonotype was seen a handful of times. The chain is built from TRBV12-3 or TRBV12-4 and TRBJ1-2; D gene unclear. The CDR3 contains 12 residues. Trimming cost V 5 bases and J 8 bases, with 12 bases left between them. The CDR3 spells CASSQRVSGYTF. The CDR3 DNA reads TGTGCCAGCAGTCAAAGGGTTAGCGGCTACACCTTC.

The chain couples TRBV6-5 to TRBJ2-3; D not certain. CDR1 MNHEY and CDR2 SVGAGI come from the germline V gene. This CDR3 is built from 12 residues. Trimming took off 8 bases at V and 4 bases at J, with 10 bases between the two ends. CDR3 sequence (DNA): TGTGCCAGCCGGAGTAGTCCAGATACGCAGTATTTT. Amino acid sequence: CASRSSPDTQYF.

As DNA, the CDR3 is TGCAGTGCTTCAGCTCCGGGACATAAGAACACTGAAGCTTTCTTT. This translates into CSASAPGHKNTEAFF. The rearrangement uses TRBV20-1 and TRBJ1-1; weak D call: TRBD1 (6 bases). CDR1 is DFQATT, CDR2 SNEGSKA, per germline (reference sequence). Between the trimmed V and J ends, which lost 5 bases and 1 base, there was a span of 17 bases. The CDR3 contains 15 residues.

This clonotype was detected ten times or more. The chain combines TRBV14 with TRBJ1-2; D is perhaps TRBD1 (6 bases). This CDR3 contains 12 residues. The germline V and J ends were trimmed by 4 bases and 4 bases, with 7 bases remaining between them. Germline CDR1 is SGHDN and CDR2 is FVKESK. The DNA of the CDR3 is TGTGCCAGCAGCCCAGGGGTCTATGGCTACACCTTC. The encoded protein is CASSPGVYGYTF.

This clonotype appeared many times. The genes are TRBV12-3 or TRBV12-4 and TRBJ1-1, with D perhaps matching TRBD1 (6 bases). Trimming shortened V by 3 bases and J by 0 bases, and 11 bases separated the two germline ends. This CDR3 region has 15 residues. This CDR3 reads CASSFGQSMNTEAFF. The CDR3 region has the DNA TGTGCCAGCAGTTTTGGACAGAGCATGAACACTGAAGCTTTCTTT.

This chain joins TRBV7-3 and TRBJ1-1; D is possibly TRBD1 (6 bases). Germline CDR1 SGHTA, CDR2 FQGTGA. The CDR3 extends over 15 amino acids. V was clipped by 1 base and J by 5 bases, with 14 bases between them. The CDR3 DNA sequence: TGTGCCAGCAGCTTAATGCACAGGGAGGGAACTGAAGCTTTCTTT. Translated, it gives CASSLMHREGTEAFF.

This clonotype has just a few counts. V gene TRBV11-1 combines with J gene TRBJ2-2; weak D call: TRBD2 (6 bases). The CDR3 contains 19 residues. V gave up 1 base and J gave up 4 bases, with 22 bases separating them. Germline V gives CDR1 SGHAT, CDR2 FQDESV (reference sequence). Written as DNA, the CDR3 is TGTGCCAGCAGCTTAGAGCTGAGGCGGGACGGAGGACCCACCGGGGAGCTGTTTTTT. The encoded protein is CASSLELRRDGGPTGELFF.

This clonotype was detected ten times or more. The chain recombines TRBV10-3 with TRBJ1-6; 7 bases line up with TRBD1. The germline V gene has CDR1 ENHRY and CDR2 SYGVKD. CDR3 size: 14 residues. V shed 6 bases, J shed 8 bases, and the junction held 7 bases outside the gene matches. CDR3 sequence: CAIRFTGVDSPLHF. CDR3 bases: TGTGCCATCAGATTTACAGGGGTGGATTCACCCCTCCACTTT.

The rearrangement uses TRBV9 and TRBJ2-7; unclear D gene. Trimming took 0 bases from V and 3 from J, leaving 10 bases between them. The CDR3 loop spans 14 amino acids. Germline CDR1 and CDR2: SGDLS and YYNGEE. CDR3 loop: CASSVGPPDYEQYF. CDR3 DNA: TGTGCCAGCAGCGTAGGTCCGCCAGACTACGAGCAGTACTTC.

This clonotype was detected ten times or more. V is TRBV7-9 and J is TRBJ2-4; the D is unclear. CDR1 and CDR2 (germline): SEHNR, FQNEAQ (reference sequence). The CDR3 extends over 11 amino acids. V was cut by 10 bases and J by 0 bases, with 4 bases left in between. In nucleotides, the CDR3 is TGTGCCACCCGAGCCAAAAACATTCAGTACTTC. Its protein is CATRAKNIQYF. Together with reference TRBV7-9 and TRBJ2-4, the CDR3 gives the full variable domain: DTGVSQNPRHKITKRGQNVTFRCDPISEHNRLYWYRQTLGQGPEFLTYFQNEAQLEKSRLLSDRFSAERPKGSFSTLEIQRTEQGDSAMYLCATRAKNIQYFGAGTRLSVL.

The sample holds a few counts of this clonotype. This rearrangement joins TRBV7-2 to TRBJ1-1, with TRBD1 matching 11 bases. Looked up from germline, CDR1 is SGHTA and CDR2 is FQGNSA. With V trimmed by 5 bases and J by 4 bases, 6 bases remained unmatched. The CDR3 extends over 15 amino acids. CDR3 DNA: TGTGCCAGCAGCGGACAGGGGGCGCATAGCACTGAAGCTTTCTTT. It specifies CASSGQGAHSTEAFF.

The chain employs TRBV25-1 and TRBJ1-1; TRBD1 aligns across 7 bases. Germline V lookup: CDR1 MGHDK, CDR2 SYGVNS. CDR3 size: 16 residues. Trimming cost V 4 bases and J 0 bases; bases outside gene matches: 8. CDR3 protein: CASSGTGVDMNTEAFF. In nucleotides, the CDR3 is TGTGCCAGCAGTGGGACAGGAGTAGACATGAACACTGAAGCTTTCTTT.

A single count supports this clonotype. The chain couples TRBV12-3 or TRBV12-4 to TRBJ1-1, with D hard to call. This CDR3 spans 15 amino acids. V lost 6 bases to trimming and J lost 2 bases, with 16 bases between them. The CDR3 is CASRGRVLINTEAFF. CDR3 nucleotides: TGTGCCAGCAGGGGCCGGGTGCTGATCAACACTGAAGCTTTCTTT.

This clonotype has just a few counts. The gene calls are TRBV7-3 and TRBJ2-1; 7 bases align to TRBD2. The CDR3 totals 16 residues. V shed 5 bases and J 4 bases; nucleotides not matched to a gene: 11. Per germline, CDR1 SGHTA and CDR2 FQGTGA. In DNA, the CDR3 is TGTGCCAGCAGCCCACAGGCTAGCGGAAAGTACAATGAGCAGTTCTTC. Protein sequence: CASSPQASGKYNEQFF.

The sample holds a few counts of this clonotype. The chain couples TRBV5-1 to TRBJ2-7; weak D call: TRBD1 (5 bases). The CDR3 is 15 residues long. The germline V gene encodes CDR1 SGHRS and CDR2 YFSETQ. Trimming took 3 bases from V and 3 from J, leaving 16 bases between them. The CDR3 nucleotides read TGCGCCAGCAGCTCCCAGCGACAGAACCACTACGAGCAGTACTTC. Amino acids: CASSSQRQNHYEQYF.

This clonotype was observed many times. The genes are TRBV4-1 and TRBJ2-1; 10 bases match TRBD2. With 1 base clipped from V and 4 bases from J, the junction kept 13 bases outside the gene matches. This CDR3 comprises 19 residues. CDR1 and CDR2 (germline): MGHRA, YSYEKL. As DNA, the CDR3 is TGCGCCAGCAGCCAAGCGATAGCGGGGGGTCAGAGATCTTACAATGAGCAGTTCTTC. Its translation is CASSQAIAGGQRSYNEQFF.

The chain couples TRBV6-1 to TRBJ1-1; 7 bases map to TRBD1. The CDR3 runs 15 residues. CDR1 and CDR2 from the germline V gene are MNHNS and SASEGT. V lost 6 bases, J lost 8 bases, and 15 bases stayed unmatched. This chain's CDR3 is CASRRDSVVGLEAFF. In nucleotides, the CDR3 is TGTGCCAGCAGGCGGGACAGCGTCGTGGGGTTGGAAGCTTTCTTT.

In this sample, this clonotype turned up a few times. The CDR3 nucleotides are TGTGCCAGCAGCTATGGGTTCCGGGACAGGGGTGAAAAACTGTTTTTT. Protein: CASSYGFRDRGEKLFF. This sequence joins TRBV7-2 and TRBJ1-4, with 10 positions matching TRBD1. V trimming: 4 bases; J trimming: 7 bases; junction bases outside the gene matches: 9. The germline V gene encodes CDR1 SGHTA and CDR2 FQGNSA. CDR3 length: 16 residues.

This sequence joins TRBV7-9 and TRBJ1-2, with a weak D call TRBD1 (6 bases). Germline V CDR1 and CDR2: SEHNR, FQNEAQ (reference sequence). V shed 0 bases and J shed 4 bases, with 15 bases lying between them. The CDR3 spans 16 residues. Written as DNA, the CDR3 is TGTGCCAGCAGCTTAGCCAACAGGGAAGGACTCTATGGCTACACCTTC. Protein product: CASSLANREGLYGYTF.

The table lists this clonotype with a few counts. The V and J genes are TRBV4-1 and TRBJ1-1; D uncertain. Germline V gene lookup returns CDR1 MGHRA and CDR2 YSYEKL. Trimming took 3 bases from V and 5 from J, leaving 16 bases between them. This CDR3 is 15 amino acids long. The CDR3 here is CASSQGRFGRTEAFF. The CDR3 region has the DNA TGCGCCAGCAGCCAGGGCCGGTTCGGAAGAACTGAAGCTTTCTTT.

This clonotype was found many times. The CDR3 DNA sequence: TGTGCCAGCAGCTTAAAGGCAGCCGGAAACACCATATATTTT. Translation: CASSLKAAGNTIYF. The chain joins TRBV7-2 to TRBJ1-3, with D unclear. V was cut by 2 bases and J by 4 bases, with 9 bases left in between. This CDR3 has 14 residues. Per the germline V gene, CDR1 is SGHTA and CDR2 is FQGNSA.

The chain carries TRBV2 and TRBJ1-5; the D is unclear. Trimming took 7 bases from V and 10 from J, leaving 11 bases between them. Germline V gene sequence: CDR1 SNHLY, CDR2 FYNNEI. There are 11 residues in the CDR3. This chain's CDR3 is CASIFEHPQHF. CDR3 DNA sequence: TGTGCCAGCATCTTTGAGCATCCCCAGCATTTT.